The clone carrying this T cell receptor (beta chain) has a handful of counts. The entry originates in a study of cytomegalovirus exposure and HLA in healthy donors. The PCR had 60 Vbeta and 13 Jbeta primers. Profiling relied on immunoSEQ multiplex PCR, and the TCRdb table lists in-frame clones only, not all of them. The sample lists 100,000 to 150,000 clones, about 76% occurring once. Sequences were obtained from PBMCs. The origin of this receptor is a man between 60 and 75 years old in good health and CMV-seropositive.

The DNA of the CDR3 is TGTGCCAGTACTCCACCGGGACAGGGGGGCTATGGCTACACCTTC. As protein: CASTPPGQGGYGYTF. The genes are TRBV19 and TRBJ1-2; 11 bases match TRBD1. With 7 bases clipped from V and 4 bases from J, the junction kept 8 bases outside the gene matches. The CDR3 sequence is 15 residues long. The V gene's germline CDR1 is LNHDA and CDR2 SQIVND (reference sequence).